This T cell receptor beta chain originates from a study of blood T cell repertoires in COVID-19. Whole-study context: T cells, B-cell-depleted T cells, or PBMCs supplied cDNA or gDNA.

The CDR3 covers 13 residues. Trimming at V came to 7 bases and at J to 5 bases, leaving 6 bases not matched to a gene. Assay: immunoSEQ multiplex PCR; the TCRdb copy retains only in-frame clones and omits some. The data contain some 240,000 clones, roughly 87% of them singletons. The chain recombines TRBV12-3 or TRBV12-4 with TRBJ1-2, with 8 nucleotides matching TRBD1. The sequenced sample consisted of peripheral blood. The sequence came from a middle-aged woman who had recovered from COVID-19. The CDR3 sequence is CASIQTGEYGYTF. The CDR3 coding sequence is TGTGCCAGCATTCAGACAGGGGAATATGGCTACACCTTC.